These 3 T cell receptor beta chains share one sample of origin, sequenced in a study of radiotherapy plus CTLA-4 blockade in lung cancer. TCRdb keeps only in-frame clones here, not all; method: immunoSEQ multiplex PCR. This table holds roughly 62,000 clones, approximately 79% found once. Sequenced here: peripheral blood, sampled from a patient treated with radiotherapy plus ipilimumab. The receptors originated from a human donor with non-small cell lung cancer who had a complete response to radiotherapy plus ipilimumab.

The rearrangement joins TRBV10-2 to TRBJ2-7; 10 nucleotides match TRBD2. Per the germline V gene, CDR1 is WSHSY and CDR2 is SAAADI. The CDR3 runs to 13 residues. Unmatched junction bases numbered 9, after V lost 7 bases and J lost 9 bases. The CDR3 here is CASKGDLAGVQYF. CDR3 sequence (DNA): TGCGCCAGCAAGGGGGACCTAGCGGGAGTGCAGTACTTC.

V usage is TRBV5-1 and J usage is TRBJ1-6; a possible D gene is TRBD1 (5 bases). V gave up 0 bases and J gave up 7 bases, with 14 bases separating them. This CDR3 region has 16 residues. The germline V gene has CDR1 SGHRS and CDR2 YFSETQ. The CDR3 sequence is CASSLGTRDVNSPLHF. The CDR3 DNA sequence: TGCGCCAGCAGCTTGGGGACGCGGGACGTCAATTCACCCCTCCACTTT.

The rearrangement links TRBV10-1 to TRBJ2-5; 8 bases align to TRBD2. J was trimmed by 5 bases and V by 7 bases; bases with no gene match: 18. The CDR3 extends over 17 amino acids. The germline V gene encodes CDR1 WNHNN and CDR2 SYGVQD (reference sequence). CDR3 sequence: CASTVLSGGKGTETQYF. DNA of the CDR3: TGCGCCAGCACGGTATTATCGGGAGGGAAGGGGACGGAGACCCAGTACTTC.